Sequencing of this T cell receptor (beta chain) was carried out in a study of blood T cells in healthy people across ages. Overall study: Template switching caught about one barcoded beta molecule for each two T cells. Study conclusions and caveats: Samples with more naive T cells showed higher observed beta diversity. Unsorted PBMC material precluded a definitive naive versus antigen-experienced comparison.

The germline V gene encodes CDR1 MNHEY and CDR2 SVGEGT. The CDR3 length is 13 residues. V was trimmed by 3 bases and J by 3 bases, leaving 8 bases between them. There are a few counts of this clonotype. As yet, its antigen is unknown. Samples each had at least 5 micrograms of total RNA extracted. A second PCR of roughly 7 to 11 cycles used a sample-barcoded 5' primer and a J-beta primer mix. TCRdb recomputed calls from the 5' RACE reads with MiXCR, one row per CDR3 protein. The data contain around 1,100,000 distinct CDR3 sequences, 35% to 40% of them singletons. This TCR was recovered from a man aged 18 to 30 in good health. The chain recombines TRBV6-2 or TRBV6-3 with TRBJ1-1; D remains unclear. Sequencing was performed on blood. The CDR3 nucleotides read TGTGCCAGCAGTTATTTGGGGTACACTGAAGCTTTCTTT. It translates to CASSYLGYTEAFF.